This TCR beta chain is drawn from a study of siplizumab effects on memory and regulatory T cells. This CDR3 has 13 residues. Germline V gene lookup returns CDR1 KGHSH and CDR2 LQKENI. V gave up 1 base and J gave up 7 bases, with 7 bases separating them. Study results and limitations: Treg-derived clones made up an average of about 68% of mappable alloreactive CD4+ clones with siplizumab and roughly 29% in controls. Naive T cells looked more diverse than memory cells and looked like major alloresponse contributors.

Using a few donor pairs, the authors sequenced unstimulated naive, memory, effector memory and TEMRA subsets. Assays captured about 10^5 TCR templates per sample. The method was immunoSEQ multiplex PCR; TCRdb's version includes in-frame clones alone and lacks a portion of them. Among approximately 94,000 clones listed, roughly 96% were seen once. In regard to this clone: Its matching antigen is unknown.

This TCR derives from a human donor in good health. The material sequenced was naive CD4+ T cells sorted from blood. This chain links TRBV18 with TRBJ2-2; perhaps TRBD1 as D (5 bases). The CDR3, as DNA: TGTGCCAGCTCACCACGGCAGGGCGGGGAGCTGTTTTTT. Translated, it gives CASSPRQGGELFF. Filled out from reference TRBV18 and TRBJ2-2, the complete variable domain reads NAGVMQNPRHLVRRRGQEARLRCSPMKGHSHVYWYRQLPEEGLKFMVYLQKENIIDESGMPKERFSAEFPKEGPSILRIQQVVRGDSAAYFCASSPRQGGELFFGEGSRLTVL.